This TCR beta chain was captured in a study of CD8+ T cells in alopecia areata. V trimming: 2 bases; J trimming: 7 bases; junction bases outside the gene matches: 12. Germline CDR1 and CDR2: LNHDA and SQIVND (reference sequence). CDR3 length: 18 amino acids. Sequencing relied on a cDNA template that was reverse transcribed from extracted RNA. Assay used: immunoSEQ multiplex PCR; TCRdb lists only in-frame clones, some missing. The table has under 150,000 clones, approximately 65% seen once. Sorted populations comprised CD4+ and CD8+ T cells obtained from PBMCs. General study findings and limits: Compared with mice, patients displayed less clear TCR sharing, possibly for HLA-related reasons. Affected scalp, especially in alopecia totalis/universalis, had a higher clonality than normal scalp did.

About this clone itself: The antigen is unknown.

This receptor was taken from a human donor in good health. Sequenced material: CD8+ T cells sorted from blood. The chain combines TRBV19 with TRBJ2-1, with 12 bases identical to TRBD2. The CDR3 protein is CASSIISPSGRALNEQFF. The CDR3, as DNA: TGTGCCAGTAGTATAATCTCCCCTAGCGGGAGGGCCTTAAATGAGCAGTTCTTC.